This T cell receptor beta chain was sequenced in a study of T-cell reconstitution after alpha-beta-depleted transplantation in children (TCRdb year 2016). For context, the study as a whole: The study quantitatively tracked T-cell immune reconstitution after TCRalphabeta/CD19-depleted allogeneic hematopoietic cell transplantation in children using TCR repertoire profiling.

Library creation used PCR. This sample was sequenced with an Illumina HiSeq 2500. TCR libraries were prepared with molecular barcoding, using unique molecular identifiers to normalize TCRbeta repertoire quantification. TCRdb applied fastp at Q25 and MiXCR to the public reads, then kept only in-frame beta chains. Entries that share a CDR3 protein sequence are merged under the most common genes and DNA. The table for this sample lists some 350,000 distinct CDR3 sequences; about a tenth of them were counted only once. The ten biggest clones cover around 2.5% of the sample. As encoded in the germline V gene, CDR1 is SGHRS while CDR2 is YFSETQ. V sheds 2 bases and J sheds 3 bases, leaving 6 bases between their ends. The CDR3 covers 12 residues, taking in both the cysteine and the phenylalanine. The entry retains the CDR3 DNA only, 36 bases that are in frame from base 1. Only a few counts were recorded for this clonotype. Its binding antigen is unknown. Per-nucleotide qualities are absent, and no much larger clonotype sits a single base away.

This sequence originates from a human donor who donated a stem cell graft to a child with acute lymphoblastic leukemia. The specimen comprised PBMCs from the stem cell graft donor, sampled from the stem cell graft. Recombination connected TRBV5-1 to TRBJ2-7; perhaps TRBD1 is the D gene, with 5 bases matching. The CDR3 here reads CASSLQDYEQYF. The sequence in DNA is TGCGCCAGCAGCTTACAGGACTACGAGCAGTACTTC.